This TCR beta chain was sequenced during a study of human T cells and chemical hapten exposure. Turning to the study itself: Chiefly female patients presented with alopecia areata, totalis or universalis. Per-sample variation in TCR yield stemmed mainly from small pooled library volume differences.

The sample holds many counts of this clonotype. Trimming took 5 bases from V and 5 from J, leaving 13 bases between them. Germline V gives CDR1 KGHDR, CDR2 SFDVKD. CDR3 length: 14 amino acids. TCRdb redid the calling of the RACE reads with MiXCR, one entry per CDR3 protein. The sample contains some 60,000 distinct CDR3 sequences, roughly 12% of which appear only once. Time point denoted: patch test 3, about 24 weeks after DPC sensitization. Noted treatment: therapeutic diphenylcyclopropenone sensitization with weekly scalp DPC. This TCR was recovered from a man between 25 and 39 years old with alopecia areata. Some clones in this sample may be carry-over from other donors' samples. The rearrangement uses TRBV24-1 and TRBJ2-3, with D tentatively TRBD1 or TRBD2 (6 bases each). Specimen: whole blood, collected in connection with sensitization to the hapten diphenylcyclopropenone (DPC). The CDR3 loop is CATSGIKGGDTQYF. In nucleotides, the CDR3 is TGTGCCACCAGTGGCATTAAGGGGGGAGATACGCAGTATTTT.